This is a list of T cell receptor beta chains from one sample in a study of T cells in Graves' hyperthyroidism and ophthalmopathy. In TCRdb, the multiplex PCR reads were re-called with MiXCR into one record per CDR3 protein. This sample yields under 400,000 distinct CDR3 sequences, of which 15% to 20% are seen a single time; 45% to 50% belongs to the top ten. The source material was blood. These receptors were collected from a woman in her forties or fifties with Graves' hyperthyroidism. CDR3s include the opening cysteine and the closing phenylalanine or tryptophan. D genes are given only for firm matches. Part of the rows lack a size; the others show once, few, many or a class for expanded clones.

D gene: TRBD1; V gene: TRBV5-1; J gene: TRBJ2-3; clone size: few; CDR3 length: 15; CDR3 protein: CASSLAGGPADTQYF; CDR3 DNA: TGCGCCAGCAGCTTGGCAGGGGGCCCCGCAGATACGCAGTATTTT
D gene: -; V gene: TRBV9; J gene: TRBJ1-6; clone size: -; CDR3 length: 19; CDR3 protein: CASSELQDFRLGYNSPLHF; CDR3 DNA: TGTGCCAGCAGCGAACTTCAGGACTTCCGGTTGGGCTATAATTCACCCCTCCACTTT
D gene: -; V gene: TRBV5-1; J gene: TRBJ2-2; clone size: -; CDR3 length: 15; CDR3 protein: CASSLGRKNTGELFF; CDR3 DNA: TGCGCCAGCAGCTTGGGTAGGAAGAACACCGGGGAGCTGTTTTTT
D gene: -; V gene: TRBV20-1; J gene: TRBJ2-2; clone size: -; CDR3 length: 14; CDR3 protein: CSASGTGITGELFF; CDR3 DNA: TGCAGTGCTAGCGGGACGGGGATCACCGGGGAGCTGTTTTTT
D gene: -; V gene: TRBV10-2; J gene: TRBJ2-3; clone size: -; CDR3 length: 20; CDR3 protein: CASSPRFGFPGQGNPDTQYF; CDR3 DNA: TGCGCCAGCAGTCCTCGGTTTGGGTTTCCGGGACAAGGGAACCCAGATACGCAGTATTTT
D gene: -; V gene: TRBV11-3; J gene: TRBJ2-1; clone size: few; CDR3 length: 16; CDR3 protein: CASSLGEGSPGNEQFF; CDR3 DNA: TGTGCCAGCAGCTTAGGAGAAGGATCTCCGGGGAATGAGCAGTTCTTC
D gene: -; V gene: TRBV12-5; J gene: TRBJ1-1; clone size: many; CDR3 length: 13; CDR3 protein: CASGYFAGAEAFF; CDR3 DNA: TGTGCTAGTGGATATTTCGCCGGGGCTGAAGCTTTCTTT
D gene: -; V gene: TRBV7-8; J gene: TRBJ2-6; clone size: few; CDR3 length: 19; CDR3 protein: CASSLPRTGGSSGANVLTF; CDR3 DNA: TGTGCCAGCAGCCTGCCTCGGACAGGAGGGTCCTCTGGGGCCAACGTCCTGACTTTC
D gene: TRBD2; V gene: TRBV9; J gene: TRBJ2-5; clone size: few; CDR3 length: 15; CDR3 protein: CASNGGMGGEETQYF; CDR3 DNA: TGTGCCAGCAATGGGGGAATGGGGGGGGAGGAGACCCAGTACTTC
D gene: -; V gene: TRBV18; J gene: TRBJ2-5; clone size: many; CDR3 length: 13; CDR3 protein: CASSPRTAETQYF; CDR3 DNA: TGTGCCAGCTCACCAAGGACAGCGGAGACCCAGTACTTC
D gene: -; V gene: TRBV19; J gene: TRBJ1-4; clone size: few; CDR3 length: 16; CDR3 protein: CASRMEAGPTNEKLFF; CDR3 DNA: TGTGCCAGTAGAATGGAGGCGGGACCGACTAATGAAAAACTGTTTTTT
D gene: TRBD2; V gene: TRBV6-1; J gene: TRBJ2-1; clone size: few; CDR3 length: 15; CDR3 protein: CASTSPGGPNNEQFF; CDR3 DNA: TGTGCCAGCACCTCCCCGGGAGGGCCTAACAATGAGCAGTTCTTC
D gene: TRBD2; V gene: TRBV7-3; J gene: TRBJ2-1; clone size: -; CDR3 length: 15; CDR3 protein: CASSLGGGTPNEQFF; CDR3 DNA: TGTGCCAGCAGCTTGGGGGGAGGGACCCCCAATGAGCAGTTCTTC
D gene: -; V gene: TRBV2; J gene: TRBJ1-1; clone size: many; CDR3 length: 15; CDR3 protein: CASRTGSAAGGEAFF; CDR3 DNA: TGTGCCAGCAGAACAGGGTCAGCCGCAGGCGGTGAAGCTTTCTTT
D gene: -; V gene: TRBV6-1; J gene: TRBJ2-2; clone size: -; CDR3 length: 15; CDR3 protein: CASSEATENTGELFF; CDR3 DNA: TGTGCCAGCAGTGAAGCAACCGAGAACACCGGGGAGCTGTTTTTT
D gene: -; V gene: TRBV30; J gene: TRBJ2-5; clone size: many; CDR3 length: 13; CDR3 protein: CAWRASGQETQYF; CDR3 DNA: TGTGCCTGGAGGGCCTCAGGACAAGAGACCCAGTACTTC
D gene: -; V gene: TRBV2; J gene: TRBJ2-1; clone size: many; CDR3 length: 13; CDR3 protein: CASSQLEGLEQFF; CDR3 DNA: TGTGCCAGCAGTCAACTTGAAGGCTTAGAGCAGTTCTTC
D gene: TRBD1; V gene: TRBV29-1; J gene: TRBJ1-2; clone size: -; CDR3 length: 13; CDR3 protein: CSVDTTGGAGYTF; CDR3 DNA: TGCAGCGTTGATACGACAGGGGGCGCAGGCTACACCTTC
D gene: -; V gene: TRBV20-1; J gene: TRBJ1-2; clone size: -; CDR3 length: 11; CDR3 protein: CSAQDGYGYTF; CDR3 DNA: TGCAGTGCTCAGGACGGCTATGGCTACACCTTC
D gene: -; V gene: TRBV6-1; J gene: TRBJ2-3; clone size: -; CDR3 length: 14; CDR3 protein: CASSDNLNTDTQYF; CDR3 DNA: TGTGCCAGCAGTGACAACCTAAACACAGATACGCAGTATTTT
D gene: TRBD1; V gene: TRBV3-1; J gene: TRBJ1-1; clone size: many; CDR3 length: 16; CDR3 protein: CASSQSDRGFNTEAFF; CDR3 DNA: TGTGCCAGCAGCCAATCGGACAGGGGGTTCAACACTGAAGCTTTCTTT
D gene: -; V gene: TRBV2; J gene: TRBJ1-4; clone size: -; CDR3 length: 12; CDR3 protein: CASRGGTSKLFF; CDR3 DNA: TGTGCCAGCAGAGGGGGGACCTCAAAACTGTTTTTT
D gene: -; V gene: TRBV5-1; J gene: TRBJ2-1; clone size: many; CDR3 length: 14; CDR3 protein: CASSLGGELSEQFF; CDR3 DNA: TGCGCCAGCAGCTTGGGCGGCGAACTCAGTGAGCAGTTCTTC
D gene: -; V gene: TRBV30; J gene: TRBJ1-4; clone size: many; CDR3 length: 13; CDR3 protein: CAWSRGTGEKLFF; CDR3 DNA: TGTGCCTGGAGTCGCGGGACTGGAGAAAAACTGTTTTTT
D gene: TRBD2; V gene: TRBV27; J gene: TRBJ2-1; clone size: many; CDR3 length: 13; CDR3 protein: CASSTSGRNEQFF; CDR3 DNA: TGTGCCAGCAGCACTAGCGGGAGAAATGAGCAGTTCTTC
D gene: TRBD2; V gene: TRBV6-4; J gene: TRBJ2-5; clone size: -; CDR3 length: 14; CDR3 protein: CASSVLAGAETQYF; CDR3 DNA: TGTGCCAGCAGTGTACTAGCGGGTGCAGAGACCCAGTACTTC
D gene: TRBD2; V gene: TRBV20-1; J gene: TRBJ2-3; clone size: many; CDR3 length: 15; CDR3 protein: CSARVSGSSADTQYF; CDR3 DNA: TGCAGTGCTAGAGTCAGCGGGAGTAGCGCAGATACGCAGTATTTT
D gene: TRBD2; V gene: TRBV20-1; J gene: TRBJ2-5; clone size: -; CDR3 length: 15; CDR3 protein: CSASPGLAGVETQYF; CDR3 DNA: TGCAGTGCTTCCCCGGGACTAGCGGGGGTGGAGACCCAGTACTTC
D gene: TRBD1; V gene: TRBV6-1; J gene: TRBJ1-1; clone size: many; CDR3 length: 14; CDR3 protein: CASRTGLMNTEAFF; CDR3 DNA: TGTGCCAGTAGGACAGGGTTGATGAACACTGAAGCTTTCTTT
D gene: TRBD2; V gene: TRBV5-1; J gene: TRBJ2-2; clone size: -; CDR3 length: 17; CDR3 protein: CASSSSTSGSPTGEPFF; CDR3 DNA: TGCGCCAGCAGCTCATCAACTAGCGGGAGCCCCACCGGGGAGCCGTTTTTT
D gene: -; V gene: TRBV20-1; J gene: TRBJ2-5; clone size: few; CDR3 length: 11; CDR3 protein: CSARLSETQYF; CDR3 DNA: TGCAGTGCTAGATTGTCGGAGACCCAGTACTTC
D gene: -; V gene: TRBV11-2; J gene: TRBJ1-4; clone size: -; CDR3 length: 15; CDR3 protein: CASSWQGQANEKLFF; CDR3 DNA: TGTGCCAGCAGCTGGCAGGGTCAAGCTAATGAAAAACTGTTTTTT
D gene: TRBD2; V gene: TRBV29-1; J gene: TRBJ2-1; clone size: few; CDR3 length: 15; CDR3 protein: CSVEVLGGGHNEQFF; CDR3 DNA: TGCAGCGTTGAGGTCTTAGGCGGGGGGCACAATGAGCAGTTCTTC
D gene: TRBD1; V gene: TRBV4-2; J gene: TRBJ1-2; clone size: -; CDR3 length: 15; CDR3 protein: CASSLPGQGAYGYTF; CDR3 DNA: TGTGCCAGCAGCCTCCCGGGACAGGGTGCGTATGGCTACACCTTC
D gene: TRBD1; V gene: TRBV27; J gene: TRBJ1-6; clone size: -; CDR3 length: 14; CDR3 protein: CASSTTGGNSPLHF; CDR3 DNA: TGTGCCAGCAGCACAACAGGGGGGAATTCACCCCTCCACTTT
D gene: -; V gene: TRBV6-5; J gene: TRBJ1-1; clone size: many; CDR3 length: 15; CDR3 protein: CASSYSPEANTEAFF; CDR3 DNA: TGTGCCAGCAGTTACTCGCCCGAAGCGAACACTGAAGCTTTCTTT
D gene: TRBD2; V gene: TRBV12-3/TRBV12-4; J gene: TRBJ2-5; clone size: many; CDR3 length: 16; CDR3 protein: CASSRTSGGLKETQYF; CDR3 DNA: TGTGCCAGCAGCCGGACTAGCGGGGGCCTCAAAGAGACCCAGTACTTC
D gene: TRBD2; V gene: TRBV20-1; J gene: TRBJ2-7; clone size: many; CDR3 length: 14; CDR3 protein: CSARRTSGTYEQYF; CDR3 DNA: TGCAGTGCGAGGAGGACTAGCGGGACCTACGAGCAGTACTTC
D gene: TRBD2; V gene: TRBV5-6; J gene: TRBJ2-3; clone size: many; CDR3 length: 15; CDR3 protein: CASSYFSGRTDTQYF; CDR3 DNA: TGTGCCAGCAGCTACTTTAGCGGGAGGACAGATACGCAGTATTTT
D gene: -; V gene: TRBV7-9; J gene: TRBJ2-1; clone size: many; CDR3 length: 12; CDR3 protein: CASSSGRDEQFF; CDR3 DNA: TGTGCCAGCAGTTCCGGACGGGATGAGCAGTTCTTC
D gene: -; V gene: TRBV19; J gene: TRBJ1-1; clone size: -; CDR3 length: 13; CDR3 protein: CASSIEKNTEAFF; CDR3 DNA: TGTGCCAGTAGTATAGAAAAGAACACTGAAGCTTTCTTT
D gene: TRBD2; V gene: TRBV7-2; J gene: TRBJ2-1; clone size: many; CDR3 length: 16; CDR3 protein: CASSFRTSGRGNEQFF; CDR3 DNA: TGTGCCAGCAGCTTTCGGACTAGCGGGAGGGGCAATGAGCAGTTCTTC
D gene: -; V gene: TRBV12-3/TRBV12-4; J gene: TRBJ1-4; clone size: few; CDR3 length: 12; CDR3 protein: CASSFEGGGLFF; CDR3 DNA: TGTGCCAGCAGTTTTGAGGGCGGAGGACTGTTTTTT
D gene: TRBD1; V gene: TRBV3-1; J gene: TRBJ1-6; clone size: few; CDR3 length: 17; CDR3 protein: CASSQGLGQGALSPLHF; CDR3 DNA: TGTGCCAGCAGCCAAGGGTTGGGGCAGGGGGCACTTTCACCCCTCCACTTT
D gene: TRBD1; V gene: TRBV5-1; J gene: TRBJ1-1; clone size: many; CDR3 length: 15; CDR3 protein: CASSARTGRDTEAFF; CDR3 DNA: TGCGCCAGCAGCGCCCGGACAGGGAGGGACACTGAAGCTTTCTTT
D gene: TRBD2; V gene: TRBV5-1; J gene: TRBJ2-1; clone size: few; CDR3 length: 20; CDR3 protein: CASSFPGLAGGPGSYNEQFF; CDR3 DNA: TGCGCCAGCAGCTTTCCGGGACTAGCGGGGGGGCCGGGGTCCTACAATGAGCAGTTCTTC
D gene: -; V gene: TRBV3-1; J gene: TRBJ1-5; clone size: -; CDR3 length: 13; CDR3 protein: CANSQASGPPQHF; CDR3 DNA: TGTGCCAACAGCCAAGCTAGCGGTCCGCCCCAGCATTTT
D gene: TRBD2; V gene: TRBV20-1; J gene: TRBJ2-1; clone size: -; CDR3 length: 14; CDR3 protein: CSARKLAGVFEQFF; CDR3 DNA: TGCAGTGCTAGAAAACTAGCGGGAGTTTTTGAGCAGTTCTTC
D gene: TRBD1; V gene: TRBV2; J gene: TRBJ1-5; clone size: many; CDR3 length: 18; CDR3 protein: CASSLFSRGGNSNQPQHF; CDR3 DNA: TGTGCCAGCAGCCTCTTCTCCAGGGGGGGAAATAGCAATCAGCCCCAGCATTTT
D gene: -; V gene: TRBV12-5; J gene: TRBJ1-5; clone size: few; CDR3 length: 15; CDR3 protein: CASGLGDYSNQPQHF; CDR3 DNA: TGTGCTAGTGGTTTGGGGGATTATAGCAATCAGCCCCAGCATTTT
D gene: -; V gene: TRBV6-2/TRBV6-3; J gene: TRBJ2-5; clone size: -; CDR3 length: 14; CDR3 protein: CASTPRRYQETQYF; CDR3 DNA: TGTGCCAGCACCCCCCGAAGGTACCAAGAGACCCAGTACTTC